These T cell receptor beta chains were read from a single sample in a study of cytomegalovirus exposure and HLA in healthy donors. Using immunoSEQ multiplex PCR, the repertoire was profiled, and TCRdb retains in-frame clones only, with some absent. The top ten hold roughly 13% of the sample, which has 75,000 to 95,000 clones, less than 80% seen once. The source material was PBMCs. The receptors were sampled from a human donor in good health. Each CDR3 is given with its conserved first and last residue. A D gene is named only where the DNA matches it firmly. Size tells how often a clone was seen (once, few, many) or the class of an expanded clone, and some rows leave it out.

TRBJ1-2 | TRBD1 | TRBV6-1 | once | CASRPGQVPYGYTF | TGTGCCAGCAGACCGGGACAGGTCCCTTATGGCTACACCTTC
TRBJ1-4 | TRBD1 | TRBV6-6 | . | CASSPDRGRNEKLFF | TGTGCCAGCAGTCCGGACAGGGGAAGAAATGAAAAACTGTTTTTT
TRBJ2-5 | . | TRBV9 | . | CASSRDPGQETQYF | TGTGCCAGCAGTCGAGACCCGGGGCAAGAGACCCAGTACTTC
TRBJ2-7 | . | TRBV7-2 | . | CASSLRPQGYEQYF | TGTGCCAGCAGCTTACGCCCCCAGGGCTACGAGCAGTACTTC
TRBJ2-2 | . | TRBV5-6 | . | CASSLGGRMPNTGELFF | TGTGCCAGCAGCTTGGGGGGCCGCATGCCGAACACCGGGGAGCTGTTTTTT
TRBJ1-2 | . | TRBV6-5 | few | CACGRGMGYTF | TGTGCCTGCGGGCGGGGGATGGGCTACACCTTC
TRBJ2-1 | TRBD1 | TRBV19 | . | CASSIGPTGGYEQFF | TGTGCCAGTAGTATAGGCCCTACAGGGGGCTACGAGCAGTTCTTC
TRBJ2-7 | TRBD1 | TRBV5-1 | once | CASSRQGDYEQYF | TGCGCCAGCAGTCGACAGGGGGACTACGAGCAGTACTTC
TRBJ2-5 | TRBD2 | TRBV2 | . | CASSEREVGRETQYF | TGTGCCAGCAGTGAACGGGAGGTAGGGAGGGAGACCCAGTACTTC
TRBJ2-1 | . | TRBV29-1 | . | CSVEGLRGGAYNEQFF | TGCAGCGTTGAAGGTCTCCGAGGGGGAGCCTACAATGAGCAGTTCTTC
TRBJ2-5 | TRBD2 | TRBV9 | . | CASSVLLLARLETQYF | TGTGCCAGCAGCGTACTACTACTAGCGAGGCTAGAGACCCAGTACTTC
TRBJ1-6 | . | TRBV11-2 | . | CASSEVQGAYSPLHF | TGTGCCAGCAGCGAAGTGCAGGGTGCGTATTCACCCCTCCACTTT
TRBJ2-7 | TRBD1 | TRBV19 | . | CASSTGTGKLYEQYF | TGTGCCAGTAGTACAGGGACAGGGAAGCTCTACGAGCAGTACTTC
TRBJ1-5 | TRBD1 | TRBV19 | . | CASSQGQHSNQPQHF | TGTGCCAGTAGCCAGGGACAGCACAGCAATCAGCCCCAGCATTTT
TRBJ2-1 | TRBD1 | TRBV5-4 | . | CASSPPDRDNEQFF | TGTGCCAGCAGCCCCCCGGACAGGGATAATGAGCAGTTCTTC
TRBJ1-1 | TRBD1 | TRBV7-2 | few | CASSLQGEVNTEAFF | TGTGCCAGCAGCTTGCAGGGGGAGGTGAACACTGAAGCTTTCTTT
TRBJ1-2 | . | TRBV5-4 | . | CASSLGGEYGYTF | TGTGCCAGCAGCCTCGGGGGGGAGTATGGCTACACCTTC
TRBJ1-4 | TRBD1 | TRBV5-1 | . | CASSLVPGGARFATNEKLFF | TGCGCCAGCAGCTTGGTCCCAGGGGGCGCCCGGTTTGCAACTAATGAAAAACTGTTTTTT
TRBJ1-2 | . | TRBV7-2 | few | CASSATGQSNYGYTF | TGTGCCAGCAGCGCCACTGGACAGTCTAACTATGGCTACACCTTC
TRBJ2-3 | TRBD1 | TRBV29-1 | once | CSVVGKSRDRGLDTQYF | TGCAGCGTTGTTGGAAAGAGCCGGGACAGGGGTTTGGATACGCAGTATTTT
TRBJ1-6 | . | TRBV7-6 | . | CATGFGANSPLHF | TGTGCCACCGGCTTCGGTGCTAATTCACCCCTCCACTTT
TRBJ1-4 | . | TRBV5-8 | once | CASSLHGPNINEKLFF | TGTGCCAGCAGCTTGCATGGCCCGAACATTAATGAAAAACTGTTTTTT
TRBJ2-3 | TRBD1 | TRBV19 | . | CASSLQGSTDTQYF | TGTGCCAGTAGCCTACAGGGGAGCACAGATACGCAGTATTTT
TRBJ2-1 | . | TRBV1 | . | CTSSQVRGGADNEQFF | TGCACCAGCAGCCAAGTCCGTGGGGGGGCGGACAATGAGCAGTTCTTC
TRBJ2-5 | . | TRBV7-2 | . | CASSPDGLPQETQYF | TGTGCCAGCAGCCCAGACGGACTCCCCCAAGAGACCCAGTACTTC
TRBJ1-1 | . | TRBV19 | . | CASSPIEGMNTEAFF | TGTGCCAGTAGTCCGATTGAGGGCATGAACACTGAAGCTTTCTTT
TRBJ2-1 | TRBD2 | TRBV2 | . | CASYLGLAGGSEQFF | TGTGCCAGCTACTTGGGACTAGCGGGGGGATCTGAGCAGTTCTTC
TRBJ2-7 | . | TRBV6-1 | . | CASSLRQSSYEQYF | TGTGCCAGCAGTTTACGACAGTCCTCCTACGAGCAGTACTTC
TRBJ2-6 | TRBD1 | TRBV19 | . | CASSMLGQGSSGANVLTF | TGTGCCAGTAGTATGTTGGGACAGGGGAGTAGCGGGGCCAACGTCCTGACTTTC
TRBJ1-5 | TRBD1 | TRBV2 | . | CASSPDRGNQPQHF | TGTGCCAGCAGTCCCGACAGGGGTAATCAGCCCCAGCATTTT
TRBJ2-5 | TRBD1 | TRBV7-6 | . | CASSRTGGSRETQYF | TGTGCCAGCAGTCGGACAGGGGGATCGCGAGAGACCCAGTACTTC
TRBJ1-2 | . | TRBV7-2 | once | CASSLNYWDYGYTF | TGTGCCAGCAGCTTAAATTATTGGGACTACGGCTACACCTTC
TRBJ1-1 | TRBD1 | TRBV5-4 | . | CASSPWTGRNTEAFF | TGTGCCAGCAGCCCGTGGACAGGGAGGAACACTGAAGCTTTCTTT
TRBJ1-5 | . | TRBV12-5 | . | CASGIGDVGNQPQHF | TGTGCTAGTGGGATAGGGGATGTCGGGAATCAGCCCCAGCATTTT
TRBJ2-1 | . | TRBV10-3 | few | CAISVFDEQFF | TGTGCCATCAGTGTGTTCGATGAGCAGTTCTTC
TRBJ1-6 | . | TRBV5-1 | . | CASSTDTNSPLHF | TGCGCCAGCAGCACGGACACTAATTCACCCCTCCACTTT
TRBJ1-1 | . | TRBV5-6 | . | CASSGADTEAFF | TGTGCCAGCAGCGGGGCCGACACTGAAGCTTTCTTT
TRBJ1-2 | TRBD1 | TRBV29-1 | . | CSVEDWSATGAYGYTF | TGCAGCGTTGAAGATTGGAGTGCGACAGGGGCCTATGGCTACACCTTC